This T cell receptor beta chain was obtained from a study of cytomegalovirus exposure and HLA in healthy donors. Study-level information: Researchers previously reported finding 100 million or so unique TCR beta sequences from around 200 million T cells.

About this clone itself: Its target is not known.

The primer mix had 60 Vbeta and 13 Jbeta primers. The protocol was immunoSEQ multiplex PCR, while the TCRdb copy is restricted to in-frame clones and leaves out a portion. The profile covers roughly 200,000 clones, with around 88% appearing a single time and approximately 1% taken by the ten largest. Study-level findings and limits: Presence/absence analyses assumed roughly uniform sequencing depth across donors. Analysis was carried out at a later point, and it linked a missense DCLRE1C variant to TCR beta V- and J-gene trimming.

Germline trimming cut 10 bases from V and 6 bases from J; bases unmatched to any gene: 7. The CDR3 has 12 residues. Germline CDR1 LNHDA, CDR2 SQIVND (reference sequence). The V gene is TRBV19, the J gene TRBJ1-2; 8 bases match TRBD1. Material: PBMCs. The origin of this receptor is a woman aged 18-35 years in good health and CMV-seronegative. CDR3 coding DNA: TGTGCCACCGGGGACAGGAGGAATGGCTACACCTTC. It yields the protein CATGDRRNGYTF. The complete variable domain, with remaining parts taken from reference TRBV19 and TRBJ1-2, reads DGGITQSPKYLFRKEGQNVTLSCEQNLNHDAMYWYRQDPGQGLRLIYYSQIVNDFQKGDIAEGYSVSREKKESFPLTVTSAQKNPTAFYLCATGDRRNGYTFGSGTRLTVV.